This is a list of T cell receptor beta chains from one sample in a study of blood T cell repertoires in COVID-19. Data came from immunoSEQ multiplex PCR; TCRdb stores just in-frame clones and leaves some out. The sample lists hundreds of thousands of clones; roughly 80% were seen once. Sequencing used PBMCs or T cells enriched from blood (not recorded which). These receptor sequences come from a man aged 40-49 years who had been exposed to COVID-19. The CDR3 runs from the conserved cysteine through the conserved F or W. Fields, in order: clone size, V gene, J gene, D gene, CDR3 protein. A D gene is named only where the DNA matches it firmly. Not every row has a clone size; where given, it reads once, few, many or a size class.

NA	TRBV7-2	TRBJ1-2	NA	CASSFRQDYGYTF
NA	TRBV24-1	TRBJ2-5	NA	CATSDRTAREDKTQYF
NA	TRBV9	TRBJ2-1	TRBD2	CASSEPRGTSGILNEQFF
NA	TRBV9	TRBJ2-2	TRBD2	CASGSRLAGGPYTGELFF
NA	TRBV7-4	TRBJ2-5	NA	CASSLSHGGETQYF
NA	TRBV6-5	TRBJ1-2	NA	CASSTGRGGYTF
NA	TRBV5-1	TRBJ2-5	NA	CASSPGLGGSRQETQYF
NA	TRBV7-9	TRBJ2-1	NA	CASSLNFFGGEEQFF
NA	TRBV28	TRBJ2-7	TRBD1	CASSSGQGSRYEQYF
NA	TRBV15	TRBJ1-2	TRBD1	CATSREDRGYGYTF
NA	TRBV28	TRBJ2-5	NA	CASSAAAQETQYF
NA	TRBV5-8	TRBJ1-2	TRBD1	CASSFTGQGMGYTF
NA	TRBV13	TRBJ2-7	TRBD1	CASSFKGGEREQYF
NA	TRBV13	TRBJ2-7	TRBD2	CASSPKGLAGNEQYF
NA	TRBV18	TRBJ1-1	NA	CASSPLGLNTEAFF
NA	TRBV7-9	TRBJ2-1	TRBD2	CASSFASGVDNEQFF
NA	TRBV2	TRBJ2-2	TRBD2	CASSASGSITGELFF
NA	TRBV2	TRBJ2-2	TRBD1	CASTGTGGGTGELFF
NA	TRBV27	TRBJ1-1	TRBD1	CASKPLDRPYTEAFF
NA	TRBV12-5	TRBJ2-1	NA	CASGMTPNEQFF
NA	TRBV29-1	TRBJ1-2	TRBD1	CSAGTEYGYTF
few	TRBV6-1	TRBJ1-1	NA	CASSEQGYTEAFF
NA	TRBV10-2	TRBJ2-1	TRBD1	CASREGQGRYNEQFF
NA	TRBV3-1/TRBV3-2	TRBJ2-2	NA	CASSSGQGGRELFF
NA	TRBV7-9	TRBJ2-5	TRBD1	CASSLGGDRNQETQYF
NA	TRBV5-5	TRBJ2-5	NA	CASSQGRFLSQETQYF
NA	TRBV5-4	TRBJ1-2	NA	CASSLRDYGYTF
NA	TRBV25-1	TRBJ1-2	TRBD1	CASSLGTAGYTF
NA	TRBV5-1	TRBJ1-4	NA	CASRNQGLEKLFF
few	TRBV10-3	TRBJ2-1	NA	CATRRLVGEQFF
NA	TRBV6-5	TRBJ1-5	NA	CASSPYLYQPQHF
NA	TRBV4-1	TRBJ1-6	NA	CASSQDRGGMGYNSPLHF
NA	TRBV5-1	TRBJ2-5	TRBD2	CASSFGSGGRTQETQYF
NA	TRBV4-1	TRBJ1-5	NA	CASSQEGAHSNQPQHF
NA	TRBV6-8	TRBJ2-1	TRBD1	CASSVTGEEQFF
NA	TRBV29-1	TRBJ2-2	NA	CSVLMTGITGELFF
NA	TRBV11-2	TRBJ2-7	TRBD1	CASSSDRSGEQYF